This T cell receptor (beta chain) was identified in a study of PD-1 blockade in classical Hodgkin lymphoma. Study details: A 3 mg/kg intravenous dose of nivolumab was received by patients every 2 weeks. Study-wide results and caveats: Whereas CD4+ TCR diversity had risen significantly by C4D1, CD8+ TCR diversity had not. Repertoire difference causes, possibly disease activity or prior therapy, remain undefined. The diversity seen at baseline in complete responders resembled that of newly diagnosed patients.

Exposure to brentuximab vedotin varied, and each patient had relapsed following autologous stem cell transplantation. This CDR3 is 14 amino acids long. V dropped 4 bases and J dropped 6; count of bases not matched to a gene: 3. The germline gives CDR1 SGHVS, CDR2 FNYEAQ. Only in-frame clones appear in the TCRdb table, and some are missing; sequencing was by immunoSEQ multiplex PCR. This table has 43,000 or so clones, around nine tenths appearing once. This clone showed up just once. Its specificity is unknown. This chain joins TRBV7-6 and TRBJ1-6, with 7 nucleotides matching TRBD1. Sample: peripheral blood mononuclear cells (PBMCs), taken at baseline. The TCR sequence derives from a human donor with classical Hodgkin lymphoma. The CDR3 nucleotides are TGTGCCAGCAGCTCGGGACAGCCTAATTCACCCCTCCACTTT. Protein product: CASSSGQPNSPLHF.